A selection of T cell receptor beta chains follows, all from one sample in a study of blood T cell repertoires in COVID-19. Sequenced by immunoSEQ multiplex PCR; TCRdb stores in-frame clones only, minus some. The sample lists more than 75,000 clones; around 80% were seen once. Sequenced material: peripheral blood. These receptors all stem from a man aged 60 to 69 with acute or convalescent COVID-19. The CDR3 runs from the conserved cysteine through the conserved F or W. The D gene is left open where the match is weak. Expanded clones get a size class; other rows say once, few or many, or leave the size out.

>NA|TRBJ2-3|TRBV6-1|NA|12
TGTGCCAGCACCCTAGTTGGAGATACGCAGTATTTT
CASTLVGDTQYF
>NA|TRBJ1-2|TRBV19|TRBD1|16
TGTGCCAGCCGTCGGGACAGGCTACCTACCGACTATGGCTACACCTTC
CASRRDRLPTDYGYTF
>NA|TRBJ2-7|TRBV24-1|NA|14
TGTGCCACCAGTGATCTCGCGACACCCTACGAGCAGTACTTC
CATSDLATPYEQYF
>few|TRBJ2-3|TRBV7-2|TRBD1|13
TGTGCCACCGCGACAGGGGGGGCAGATACGCAGTATTTT
CATATGGADTQYF
>NA|TRBJ1-6|TRBV7-2|NA|14
TGTGCCAGCAGCTTAGCCGGGAATAATTCACCCCTCCACTTT
CASSLAGNNSPLHF
>NA|TRBJ2-1|TRBV18|TRBD2|16
TGTGCCAGCTCACGCGATACTAGCGGGAGAGGCAATGAGCAGTTCTTC
CASSRDTSGRGNEQFF
>NA|TRBJ1-2|TRBV27|NA|15
TGTGCCAGCAGTTTATTTCCGACACAAAACTATGGCTACACCTTC
CASSLFPTQNYGYTF
>NA|TRBJ2-1|TRBV5-1|TRBD2|15
TGCGCCAGCCCGACTAGCGGGAGGAAGTACAATGAGCAGTTCTTC
CASPTSGRKYNEQFF
>NA|TRBJ1-1|TRBV7-8|TRBD1|13
TGTGCCAGCAGCGACAGGGGAGTAACTGAAGCTTTCTTT
CASSDRGVTEAFF
>NA|TRBJ2-7|TRBV7-2|NA|13
TGTGCCAGCAGCTTAAGTGAGCGCTACGAGCAGTACTTC
CASSLSERYEQYF